These 10 T cell receptor beta chains were all obtained from the same sample, sequenced in a study of OX40 agonist ivuxolimab in advanced cancers. The assay was immunoSEQ multiplex PCR, and TCRdb's table has in-frame clones only and misses some. The table includes tens of thousands of clones, around 80% detected once. Sequencing used CD4+ or CD8+ T cells sorted from blood, obtained in a trial of the OX40 agonist ivuxolimab. These receptors all stem from an adult with an advanced solid tumor such as melanoma, head and neck, liver or kidney cancer.

The chain recombines TRBV5-6 with TRBJ1-5, with a tentative D call TRBD1 (5 bases). In germline, CDR1 is SGHDT, CDR2 YYEEEE. V gave up 6 bases and J gave up 4 bases, with 20 bases separating them. The CDR3 sequence is 16 residues long. In DNA, the CDR3 is TGTGCCAGCAAGGGGTCTCGGACGGGAAAGAATCAGCCCCAGCATTTT. Its translation: CASKGSRTGKNQPQHF. Drawing the rest from reference TRBV5-6 and TRBJ1-5, the complete variable domain is DAGVTQSPTHLIKTRGQQVTLRCSPKSGHDTVSWYQQALGQGPQFIFQYYEEEERQRGNFPDRFSGHQFPNYSSELNVNALLLGDSALYLCASKGSRTGKNQPQHFGDGTRLSIL.

J is TRBJ1-5 and V is TRBV12-5, with a weak D call TRBD1 (5 bases). Trimming pared 7 bases from V and 9 bases from J, leaving 16 bases between. Germline CDR1 and CDR2: LGHNT and FRNRAP. The CDR3 is 13 residues long. The CDR3 loop reads CASAIGGGLPQHF. The CDR3 DNA follows: TGTGCTAGTGCCATTGGGGGGGGTTTGCCCCAGCATTTT.

This clone was recorded only once. The chain employs TRBV19 and TRBJ1-1; D unclear. The CDR3 has 14 amino acids. Trimming stripped 5 bases from V and 1 base from J, with 11 bases between. Germline V lookup: CDR1 LNHDA, CDR2 SQIVND (reference sequence). CDR3 nucleotide sequence: TGTGCCAGTAGTCCGAGGGCGGGGAACACTGAAGCTTTCTTT. Its translation: CASSPRAGNTEAFF.

J is TRBJ1-2 and V is TRBV5-1, with D possibly TRBD1 on 6 matching bases. V was trimmed by 1 base and J by 4 bases, leaving 14 bases between them. The germline V gene has CDR1 SGHRS and CDR2 YFSETQ. The CDR3 is 15 amino acids. DNA of the CDR3: TGCGCCAGCAGCTTGACCCCAGGGGAAGGCTATGGCTACACCTTC. This translates into CASSLTPGEGYGYTF.

The chain joins TRBV10-1 to TRBJ1-2; 9 bases agree with TRBD1. V was pared by 4 bases and J by 6 bases, with 3 bases of the junction left unmatched. The CDR3 runs 13 residues. The germline CDR1 and CDR2 sequences are WNHNN and SYGVQD (reference sequence). The CDR3 DNA reads TGCGCCAGCAGTGCGGGACAGGGAAATGGCTACACCTTC. Translating gives CASSAGQGNGYTF.

The V gene is TRBV7-9, the J gene TRBJ2-6, with D unclear. V shed 4 bases and J shed 2 bases, with 0 bases lying between them. The CDR3 totals 12 residues. Germline CDR1 is SEHNR and CDR2 is FQNEAQ (reference sequence). For the CDR3, the DNA is TGTGCCAGCAGCTCTGGGGCCAACGTCCTGACTTTC. This gives the protein CASSSGANVLTF.

This chain uses TRBV5-5 with TRBJ2-7; D possibly corresponds to TRBD1 (5 bases). CDR3 length: 15 amino acids. Per the germline V gene, CDR1 is SGHKS and CDR2 is YYEKEE (reference sequence). V shed 5 bases and J shed 2 bases, with 17 bases lying between them. CDR3 coding DNA: TGTGCCAGCAGTACCCTCCCCAGGGAAGCCTACGAGCAGTACTTC. Protein sequence: CASSTLPREAYEQYF.

The chain combines TRBV5-6 with TRBJ1-1; a possible D gene is TRBD1 (6 bases). V shed 2 bases and J shed 4 bases, with 12 bases lying between them. The CDR3 has 14 amino acids. Germline loops: CDR1 SGHDT, CDR2 YYEEEE. The CDR3 coding sequence is TGTGCCAGCAGCTTTCAGGGGTTGACCACTGAAGCTTTCTTT. It yields the protein CASSFQGLTTEAFF.

The CDR3 is CASSRQGNGYTF. CDR3 sequence (DNA): TGTGCCAGCAGCCGACAGGGGAATGGCTACACCTTC. The chain links TRBV6-6 to TRBJ1-2, with 8 bases lining up with TRBD1. V shed 6 bases, J shed 6 bases, and the junction held 3 bases outside the gene matches. The germline V gene has CDR1 MNHNY and CDR2 SVGAGI (reference sequence). The CDR3 totals 12 residues.

V and J are TRBV29-1 and TRBJ1-1; tentative D call: TRBD1 (6 bases). The CDR3 runs to 13 residues. The ends were cut back, 1 base at V and 3 bases at J, with 9 bases in the middle. In germline, CDR1 is SQVTM, CDR2 ANQGSEA. CDR3 bases: TGCAGCGTTGAAGGGCAGGGGTACACTGAAGCTTTCTTT. It translates to CSVEGQGYTEAFF.